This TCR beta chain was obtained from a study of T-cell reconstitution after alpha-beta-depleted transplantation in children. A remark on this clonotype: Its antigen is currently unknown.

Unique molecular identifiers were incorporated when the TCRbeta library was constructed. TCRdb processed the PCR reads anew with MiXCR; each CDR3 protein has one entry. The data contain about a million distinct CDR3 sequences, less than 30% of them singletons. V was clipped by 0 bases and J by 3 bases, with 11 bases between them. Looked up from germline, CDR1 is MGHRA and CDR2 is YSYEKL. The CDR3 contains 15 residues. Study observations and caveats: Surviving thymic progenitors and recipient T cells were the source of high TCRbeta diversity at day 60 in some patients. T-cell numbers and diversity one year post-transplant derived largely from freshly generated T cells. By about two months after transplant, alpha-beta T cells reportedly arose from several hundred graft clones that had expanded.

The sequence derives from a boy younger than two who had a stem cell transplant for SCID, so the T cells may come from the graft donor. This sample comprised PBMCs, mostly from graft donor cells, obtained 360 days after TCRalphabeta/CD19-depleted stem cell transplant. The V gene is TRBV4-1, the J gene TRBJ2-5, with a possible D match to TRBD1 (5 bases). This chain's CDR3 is CASSQDGAIEETQYF. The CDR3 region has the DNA TGCGCCAGCAGCCAAGATGGGGCGATAGAAGAGACCCAGTACTTC.